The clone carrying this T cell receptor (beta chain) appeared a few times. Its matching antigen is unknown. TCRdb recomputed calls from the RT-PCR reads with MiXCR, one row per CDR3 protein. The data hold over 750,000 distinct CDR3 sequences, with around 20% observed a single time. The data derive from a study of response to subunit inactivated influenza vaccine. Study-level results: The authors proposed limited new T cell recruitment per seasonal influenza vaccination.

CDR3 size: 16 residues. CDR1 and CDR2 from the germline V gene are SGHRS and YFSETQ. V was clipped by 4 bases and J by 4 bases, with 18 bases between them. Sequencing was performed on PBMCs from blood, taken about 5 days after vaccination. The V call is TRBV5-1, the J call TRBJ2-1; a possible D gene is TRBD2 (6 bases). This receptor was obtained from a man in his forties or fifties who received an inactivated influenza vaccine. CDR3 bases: TGCGCCAGCAGCCCGGCCGAGGCGGGGTGGTACAATGAGCAGTTCTTC. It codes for CASSPAEAGWYNEQFF.